Following are 2 T cell receptor beta chains from one sample sequenced in a study of blood T cell repertoires in COVID-19. Only in-frame clones appear in the TCRdb table, and some are missing; sequencing was by immunoSEQ multiplex PCR. Here the sample spans 120,000 or so clones, around 80% being singletons. Sequenced sample: peripheral blood. The receptors were gathered from a man aged 35-49 years with active or convalescent COVID-19.

V usage is TRBV29-1 and J usage is TRBJ1-1; a possible D gene is TRBD1 (6 bases). CDR3 length: 12 amino acids. Trimming shortened V by 6 bases and J by 6 bases, and 14 bases separated the two germline ends. Germline values: CDR1 SQVTM, CDR2 ANQGSEA. The CDR3 bases are TGCAGCGTCCTACAGGGTGGGGCTGAAGCTTTCTTT. Translating it yields CSVLQGGAEAFF.

The chain couples TRBV4-3 to TRBJ1-1, with TRBD1 as a possible D gene (6 bases). This CDR3 has 14 amino acids. CDR1 is LGHNA and CDR2 is YSLEER in the germline V gene. The germline V and J ends were trimmed by 4 bases and 1 base, with 10 bases remaining between them. This chain's CDR3 is CASSPGQRNTEAFF. The CDR3 nucleotides are TGCGCCAGCAGCCCAGGACAGAGGAACACTGAAGCTTTCTTT.